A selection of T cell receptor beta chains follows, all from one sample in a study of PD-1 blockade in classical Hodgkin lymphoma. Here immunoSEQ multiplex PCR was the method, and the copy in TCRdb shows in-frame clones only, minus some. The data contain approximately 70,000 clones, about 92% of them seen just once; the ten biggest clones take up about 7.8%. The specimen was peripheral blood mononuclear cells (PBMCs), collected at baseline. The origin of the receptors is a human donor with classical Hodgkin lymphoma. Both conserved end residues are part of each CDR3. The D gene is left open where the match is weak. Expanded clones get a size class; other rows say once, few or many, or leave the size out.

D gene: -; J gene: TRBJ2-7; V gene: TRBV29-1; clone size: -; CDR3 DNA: TGCAGCGTTGTCCCCCTACAAGACCCCTACGAGCAGTACTTC; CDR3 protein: CSVVPLQDPYEQYF
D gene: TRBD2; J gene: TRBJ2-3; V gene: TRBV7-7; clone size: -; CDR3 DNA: TGTGCCAGCAGCTTAGAACCGGGACTAGCGACAGTTACGCAGTATTTT; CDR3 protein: CASSLEPGLATVTQYF
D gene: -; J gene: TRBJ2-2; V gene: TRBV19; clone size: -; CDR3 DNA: TGTGCCAGTAGCTGCCTTCGGACGGGGAACACCGGGGAGCTGTTTTTT; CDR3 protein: CASSCLRTGNTGELFF
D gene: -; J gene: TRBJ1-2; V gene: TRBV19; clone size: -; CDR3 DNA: TGTGCCAGTAGTACACAGACAGACACCTTCTATGGCTACACCTTC; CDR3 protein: CASSTQTDTFYGYTF
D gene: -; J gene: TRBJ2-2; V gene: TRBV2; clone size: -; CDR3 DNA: TGTGCCAGCAAGAGCGACAGCCGGAACACCGGGGAGCTGTTTTTT; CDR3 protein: CASKSDSRNTGELFF
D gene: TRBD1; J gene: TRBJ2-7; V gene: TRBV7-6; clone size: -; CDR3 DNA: TGTGCCAGCAGCGCCTTTGGACAGGAGAACTACGAGCAGTACTTC; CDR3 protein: CASSAFGQENYEQYF
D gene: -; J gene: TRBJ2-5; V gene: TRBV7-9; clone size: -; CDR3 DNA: TGTGCCAGCAGCCTAGGGGCTATTCACGTCCAAGAGACCCAGTACTTC; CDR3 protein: CASSLGAIHVQETQYF
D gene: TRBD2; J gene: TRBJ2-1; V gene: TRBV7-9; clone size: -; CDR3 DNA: TGTGCCAGCAGCTCAGGGACTAGCGGGGGCAATGAGCAGTTCTTC; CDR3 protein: CASSSGTSGGNEQFF
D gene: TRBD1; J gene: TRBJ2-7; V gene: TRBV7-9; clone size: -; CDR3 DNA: TGTGCCAGCAGCAACACACGACAGGGCTACGAGCAGTACTTC; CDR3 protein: CASSNTRQGYEQYF
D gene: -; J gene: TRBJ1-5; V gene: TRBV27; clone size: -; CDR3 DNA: TGTGCCAGCAGCGGAACAGGGTACCCCCCTTCCAATCAGCCCCAGCATTTT; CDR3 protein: CASSGTGYPPSNQPQHF
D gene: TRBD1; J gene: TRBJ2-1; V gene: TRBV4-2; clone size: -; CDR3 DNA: TGTGCCAGCAGCCAAGAGGACAGGGGGCGAGATGAGCAGTTCTTC; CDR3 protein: CASSQEDRGRDEQFF
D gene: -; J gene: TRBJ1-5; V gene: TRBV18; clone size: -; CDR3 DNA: TGTGCCAGCTCACCGGCGGGGGGCAATCAGCCCCAGCATTTT; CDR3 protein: CASSPAGGNQPQHF
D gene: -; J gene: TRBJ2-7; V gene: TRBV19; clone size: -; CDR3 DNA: TGTGCCAGTAGTATCGGTAGAACCTACGAGCAGTACTTC; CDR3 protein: CASSIGRTYEQYF
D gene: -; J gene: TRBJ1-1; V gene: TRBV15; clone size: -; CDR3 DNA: TGTGCCACCAGCAGACCCAGGAACGGACGGATGAACACTGAAGCTTTCTTT; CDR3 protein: CATSRPRNGRMNTEAFF
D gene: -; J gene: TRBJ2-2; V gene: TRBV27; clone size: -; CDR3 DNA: TGTGCCAGCAGTTTATTCGAAAACACCGGGGAGCTGTTTTTT; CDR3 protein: CASSLFENTGELFF
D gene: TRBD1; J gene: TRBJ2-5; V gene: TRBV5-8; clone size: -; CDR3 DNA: TGTGCCAGCAGCCCGGGACAGGAGTACCAAGAGACCCAGTACTTC; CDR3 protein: CASSPGQEYQETQYF
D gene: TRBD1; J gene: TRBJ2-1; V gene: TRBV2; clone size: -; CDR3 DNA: TGTGCCAGCAGTGAAGTTCTAGACAGGGTTAAGTTCTTC; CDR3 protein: CASSEVLDRVKFF
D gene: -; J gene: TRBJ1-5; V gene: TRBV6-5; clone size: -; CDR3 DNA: TGTGCCAGCAGTTACTCGAGCGGAAGCAATCAGCCCCAGCATTTT; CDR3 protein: CASSYSSGSNQPQHF
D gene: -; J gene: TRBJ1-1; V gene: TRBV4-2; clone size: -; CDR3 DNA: TGTGCCAGCAGTACAGAGGGAGGTTTGAGCCAGCCCACTGAAGCTTTCTTT; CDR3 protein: CASSTEGGLSQPTEAFF
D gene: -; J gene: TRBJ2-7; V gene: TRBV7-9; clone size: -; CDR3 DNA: TGTGCCAGCAGCTTTGGCAGGTCAGTTTCTCGTGACTACGAGCAGTACTTC; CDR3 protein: CASSFGRSVSRDYEQYF
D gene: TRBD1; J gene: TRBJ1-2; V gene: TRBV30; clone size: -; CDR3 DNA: TGTGCCTGGCGGGGACAGCTAACTAACTATGGCTACACCTTC; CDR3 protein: CAWRGQLTNYGYTF
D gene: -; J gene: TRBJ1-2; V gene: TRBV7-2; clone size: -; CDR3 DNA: TGTGCCGTCAAAGGTTATGGAGTGGGCTACACCTTC; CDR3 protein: CAVKGYGVGYTF
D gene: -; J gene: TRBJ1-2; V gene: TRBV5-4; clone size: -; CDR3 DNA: TGTGCCAGCAGCTTGGGGACGGTTAACTATGGCTACACCTTC; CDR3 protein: CASSLGTVNYGYTF
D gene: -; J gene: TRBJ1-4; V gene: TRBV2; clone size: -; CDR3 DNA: TGTGCCAGCGGAGAAAAACTGTTTTTT; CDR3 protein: CASGEKLFF
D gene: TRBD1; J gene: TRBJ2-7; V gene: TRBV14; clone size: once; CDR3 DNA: TGTGCCAGCAGCCACTGGGACAGGCCCTACGAGCAGTACTTC; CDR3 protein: CASSHWDRPYEQYF
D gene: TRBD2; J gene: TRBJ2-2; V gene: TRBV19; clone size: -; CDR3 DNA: TGTGCCAGTACCGGGACTAGCGGAACCCATTACACCGGGGAGCTGTTTTTT; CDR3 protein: CASTGTSGTHYTGELFF
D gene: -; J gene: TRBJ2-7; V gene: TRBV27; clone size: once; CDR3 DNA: TGTGCCAGCAGGGGCGGGGGCCCGCAGTACTTC; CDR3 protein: CASRGGGPQYF
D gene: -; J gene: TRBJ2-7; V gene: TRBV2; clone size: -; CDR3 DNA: TGTGCCAGCTTGAGTGGGGTACGGGAGCAGTACTTC; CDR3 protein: CASLSGVREQYF
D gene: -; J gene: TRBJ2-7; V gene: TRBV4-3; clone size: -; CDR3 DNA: TGCGCCAGCAGCCAAGATCGGGGGTACGAGCAGTACTTC; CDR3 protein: CASSQDRGYEQYF
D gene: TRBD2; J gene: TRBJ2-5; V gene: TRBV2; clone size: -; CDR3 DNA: TGTGCCAGCATGGGACTGACTAGCGGGGGGGCAGAGACCCAGTACTTC; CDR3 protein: CASMGLTSGGAETQYF
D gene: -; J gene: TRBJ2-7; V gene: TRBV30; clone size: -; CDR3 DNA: TGTGCCTGGAGTGTATTCGTCGGAGCATACGAGCAGTACTTC; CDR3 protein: CAWSVFVGAYEQYF
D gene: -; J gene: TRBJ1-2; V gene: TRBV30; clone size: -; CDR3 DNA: TGTGCCTGGAGTGTAGCGGGGATAAACTATGGCTACACCTTC; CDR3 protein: CAWSVAGINYGYTF
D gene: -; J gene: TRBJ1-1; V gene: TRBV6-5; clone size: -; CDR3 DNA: TGTGCCAGCAGAGACAGAGCATCAAGGAACACTGAAGCTTTCTTT; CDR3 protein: CASRDRASRNTEAFF
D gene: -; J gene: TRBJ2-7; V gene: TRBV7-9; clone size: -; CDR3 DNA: TGTGCCAGCAGCCCCGGGGGAGCCTACGAGCAGTACTTC; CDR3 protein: CASSPGGAYEQYF
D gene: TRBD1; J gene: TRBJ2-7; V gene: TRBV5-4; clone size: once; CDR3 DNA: TGTGCCAGCAGCCCCGAAGGGACAGGGGGCTCCTACGAGCAGTACTTC; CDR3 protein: CASSPEGTGGSYEQYF
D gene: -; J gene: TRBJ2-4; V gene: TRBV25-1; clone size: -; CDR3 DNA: TGTGCCAGCAGTGTTTCGGGGCCGTTCAAAAACATTCAGTACTTC; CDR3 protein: CASSVSGPFKNIQYF
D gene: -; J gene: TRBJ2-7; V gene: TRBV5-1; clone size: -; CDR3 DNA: TGCGCCAGCAGCTTGGAGCAGGGAGGGGGCTACGAGCAGTACTTC; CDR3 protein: CASSLEQGGGYEQYF
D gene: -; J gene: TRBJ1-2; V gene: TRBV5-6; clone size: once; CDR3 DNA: TGTGCCAGCAGCTTGGCCACAGGGTTAGATGGCTACACCTTC; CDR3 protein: CASSLATGLDGYTF
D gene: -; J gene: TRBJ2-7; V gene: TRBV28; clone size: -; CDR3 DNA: TGTGCCAGCAGTTTATTGGTAGGGTCCGGGCAGTACTTC; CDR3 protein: CASSLLVGSGQYF
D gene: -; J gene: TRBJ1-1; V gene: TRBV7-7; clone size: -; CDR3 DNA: TGTGCCAGCAGCCAGGGTTTAGGGGCGAGTGAAGCTTTCTTT; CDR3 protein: CASSQGLGASEAFF
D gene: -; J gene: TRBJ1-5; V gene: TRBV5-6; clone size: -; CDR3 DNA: TGTGCCAGCAGCTTGTTACAAGGGGGCAATCAGCCCCAGCATTTT; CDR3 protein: CASSLLQGGNQPQHF
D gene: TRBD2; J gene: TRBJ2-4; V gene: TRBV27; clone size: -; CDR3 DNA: TGTGCCAGCAGCCAAAGGGGGACTAGCGGGAGTTGGTGGGCCAAAAACATTCAGTACTTC; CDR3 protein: CASSQRGTSGSWWAKNIQYF
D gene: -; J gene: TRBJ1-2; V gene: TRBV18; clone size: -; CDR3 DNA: TGTGCCAGCTCCCGGGAGAACTATGGCTACACCTTC; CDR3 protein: CASSRENYGYTF
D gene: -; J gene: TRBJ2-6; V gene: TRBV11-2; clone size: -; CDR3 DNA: TGTGCCAGCAGCTTAGCTGCCTCTGGGGCCAACGTCCTGACTTTC; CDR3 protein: CASSLAASGANVLTF
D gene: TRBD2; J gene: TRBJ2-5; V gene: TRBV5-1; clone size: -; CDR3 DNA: TGCGCCAGCAGCCCAATGACTAGCGGGGGGCCCCAAGAGACCCAGTACTTC; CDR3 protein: CASSPMTSGGPQETQYF